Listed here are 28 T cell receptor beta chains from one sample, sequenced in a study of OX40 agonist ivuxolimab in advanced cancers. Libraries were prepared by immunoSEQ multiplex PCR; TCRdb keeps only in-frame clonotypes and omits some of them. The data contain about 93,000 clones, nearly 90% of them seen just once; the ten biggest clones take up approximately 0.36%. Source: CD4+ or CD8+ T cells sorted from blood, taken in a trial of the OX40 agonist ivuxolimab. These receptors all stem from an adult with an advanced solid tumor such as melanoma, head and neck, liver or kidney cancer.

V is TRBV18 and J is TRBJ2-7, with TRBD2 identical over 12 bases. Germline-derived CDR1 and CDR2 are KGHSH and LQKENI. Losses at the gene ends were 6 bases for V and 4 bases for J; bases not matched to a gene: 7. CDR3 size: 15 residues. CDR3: CASSPTSGSLYEQYF. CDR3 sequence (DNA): TGTGCCAGCTCCCCGACTAGCGGGAGTTTGTACGAGCAGTACTTC. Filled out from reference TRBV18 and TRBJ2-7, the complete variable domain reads NAGVMQNPRHLVRRRGQEARLRCSPMKGHSHVYWYRQLPEEGLKFMVYLQKENIIDESGMPKERFSAEFPKEGPSILRIQQVVRGDSAAYFCASSPTSGSLYEQYFGPGTRLTVT.

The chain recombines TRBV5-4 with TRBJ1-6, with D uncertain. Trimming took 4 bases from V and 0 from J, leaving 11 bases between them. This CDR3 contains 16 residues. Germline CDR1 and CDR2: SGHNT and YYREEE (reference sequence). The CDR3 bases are TGTGCCAGCAGCGCCGCTAGGAGCTCCTATAATTCACCCCTCCACTTT. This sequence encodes CASSAARSSYNSPLHF.

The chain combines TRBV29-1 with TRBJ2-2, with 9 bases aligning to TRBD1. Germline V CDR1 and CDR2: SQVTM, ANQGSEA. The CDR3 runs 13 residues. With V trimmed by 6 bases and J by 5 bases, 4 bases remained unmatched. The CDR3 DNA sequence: TGCAGCGTGCGGGACAGGGCAACCGGGGAGCTGTTTTTT. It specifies CSVRDRATGELFF.

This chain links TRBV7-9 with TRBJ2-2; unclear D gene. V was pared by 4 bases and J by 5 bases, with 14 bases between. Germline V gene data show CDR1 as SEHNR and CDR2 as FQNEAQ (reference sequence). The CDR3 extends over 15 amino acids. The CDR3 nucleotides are TGTGCCAGCAGCTCAATAGAAGAAGGGACCGGGGAGCTGTTTTTT. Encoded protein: CASSSIEEGTGELFF.

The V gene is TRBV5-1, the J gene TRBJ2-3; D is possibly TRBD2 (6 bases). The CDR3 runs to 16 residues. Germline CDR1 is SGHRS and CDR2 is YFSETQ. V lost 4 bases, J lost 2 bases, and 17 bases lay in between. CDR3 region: CASSADRGDPTDTQYF. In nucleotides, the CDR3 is TGCGCCAGCAGCGCTGACCGCGGGGACCCCACAGATACGCAGTATTTT. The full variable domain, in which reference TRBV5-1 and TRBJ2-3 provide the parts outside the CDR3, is KAGVTQTPRYLIKTRGQQVTLSCSPISGHRSVSWYQQTPGQGLQFLFEYFSETQRNKGNFPGRFSGRQFSNSRSEMNVSTLELGDSALYLCASSADRGDPTDTQYFGPGTRLTVL.

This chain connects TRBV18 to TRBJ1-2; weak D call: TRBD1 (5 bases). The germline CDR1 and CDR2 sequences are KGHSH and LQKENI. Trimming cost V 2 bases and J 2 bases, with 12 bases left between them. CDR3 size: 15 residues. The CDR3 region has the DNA TGTGCCAGCTCACCAATTGGGGACGAGAACTATGGCTACACCTTC. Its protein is CASSPIGDENYGYTF.

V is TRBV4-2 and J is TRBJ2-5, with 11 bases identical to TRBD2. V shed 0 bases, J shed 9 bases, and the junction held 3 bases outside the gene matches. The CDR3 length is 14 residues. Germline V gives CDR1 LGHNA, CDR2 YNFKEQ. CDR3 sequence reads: CASSQDASGRPQYF. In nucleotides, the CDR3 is TGTGCCAGCAGCCAAGATGCTAGCGGGAGGCCCCAGTACTTC.

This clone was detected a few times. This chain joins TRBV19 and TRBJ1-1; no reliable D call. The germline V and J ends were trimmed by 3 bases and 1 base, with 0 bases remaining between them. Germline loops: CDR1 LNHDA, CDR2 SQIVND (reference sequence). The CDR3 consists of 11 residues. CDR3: CASSMNTEAFF. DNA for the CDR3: TGTGCCAGTAGTATGAACACTGAAGCTTTCTTT.

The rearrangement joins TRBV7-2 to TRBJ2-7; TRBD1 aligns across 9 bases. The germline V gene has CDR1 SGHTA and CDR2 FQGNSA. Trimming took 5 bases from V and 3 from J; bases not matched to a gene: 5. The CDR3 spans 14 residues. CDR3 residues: CASSTGTGNYEQYF. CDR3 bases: TGTGCCAGCAGCACCGGGACAGGGAACTACGAGCAGTACTTC.

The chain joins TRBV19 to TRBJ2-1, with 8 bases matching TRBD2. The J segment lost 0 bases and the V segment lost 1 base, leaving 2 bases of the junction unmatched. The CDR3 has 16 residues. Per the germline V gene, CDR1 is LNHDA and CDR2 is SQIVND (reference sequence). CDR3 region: CASSIVSGGSYNEQFF. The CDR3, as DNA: TGTGCCAGTAGTATAGTCAGCGGGGGCTCCTACAATGAGCAGTTCTTC.

CDR3 nucleotides: TGTGCCAGTAGTATAGGTCCTCAAAGCACAGATACGCAGTATTTT. Encoded protein: CASSIGPQSTDTQYF. The V call is TRBV19, the J call TRBJ2-3; D unclear. CDR1 and CDR2 (germline): LNHDA, SQIVND (reference sequence). V was trimmed by 1 base and J by 0 bases, leaving 8 bases between them. The CDR3 spans 15 residues.

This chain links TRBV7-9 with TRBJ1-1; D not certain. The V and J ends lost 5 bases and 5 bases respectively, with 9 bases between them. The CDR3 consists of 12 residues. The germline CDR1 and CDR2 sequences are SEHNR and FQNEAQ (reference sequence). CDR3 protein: CASSISWTEAFF. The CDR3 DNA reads TGTGCCAGCAGCATAAGTTGGACTGAAGCTTTCTTT. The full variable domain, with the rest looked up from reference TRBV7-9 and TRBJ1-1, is DTGVSQNPRHKITKRGQNVTFRCDPISEHNRLYWYRQTLGQGPEFLTYFQNEAQLEKSRLLSDRFSAERPKGSFSTLEIQRTEQGDSAMYLCASSISWTEAFFGQGTRLTVV.

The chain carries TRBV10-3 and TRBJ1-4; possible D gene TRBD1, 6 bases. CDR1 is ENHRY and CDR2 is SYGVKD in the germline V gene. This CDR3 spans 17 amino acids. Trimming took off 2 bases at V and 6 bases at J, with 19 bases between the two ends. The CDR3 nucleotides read TGTGCCATCAGTGAGGGTCCCGCACAGGGTCTGGATGAAAAACTGTTTTTT. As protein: CAISEGPAQGLDEKLFF.

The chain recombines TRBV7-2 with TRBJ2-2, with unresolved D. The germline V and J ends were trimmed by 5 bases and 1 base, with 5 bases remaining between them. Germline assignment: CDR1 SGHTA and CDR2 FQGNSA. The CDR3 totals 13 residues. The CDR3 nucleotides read TGTGCCAGCAGCAAGGGGAACACCGGGGAGCTGTTTTTT. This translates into CASSKGNTGELFF.

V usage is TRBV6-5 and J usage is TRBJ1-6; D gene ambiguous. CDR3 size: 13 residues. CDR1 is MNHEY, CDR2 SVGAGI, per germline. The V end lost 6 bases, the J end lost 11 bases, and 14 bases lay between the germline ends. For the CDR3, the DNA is TGTGCCAGCAGCGACTTCCCCGGGCCACCCCTCCACTTT. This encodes CASSDFPGPPLHF.

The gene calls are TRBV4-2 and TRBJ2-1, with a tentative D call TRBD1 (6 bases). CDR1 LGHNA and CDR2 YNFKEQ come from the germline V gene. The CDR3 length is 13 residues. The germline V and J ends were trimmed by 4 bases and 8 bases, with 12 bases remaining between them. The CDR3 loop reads CASSPLDSYEQFF. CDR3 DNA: TGTGCCAGCAGCCCCCTGGACAGCTATGAGCAGTTCTTC.

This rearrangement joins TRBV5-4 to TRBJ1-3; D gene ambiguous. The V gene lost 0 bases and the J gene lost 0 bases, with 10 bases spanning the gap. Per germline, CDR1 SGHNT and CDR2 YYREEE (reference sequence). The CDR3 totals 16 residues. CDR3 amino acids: CASSLGQVFSGNTIYF. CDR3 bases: TGTGCCAGCAGCTTGGGTCAGGTGTTCTCTGGAAACACCATATATTTT.

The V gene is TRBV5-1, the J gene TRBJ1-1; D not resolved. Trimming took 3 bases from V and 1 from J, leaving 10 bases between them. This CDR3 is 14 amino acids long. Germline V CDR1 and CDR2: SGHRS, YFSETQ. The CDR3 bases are TGCGCCAGCAGCTCAACGGCTGGGAACACTGAAGCTTTCTTT. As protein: CASSSTAGNTEAFF.

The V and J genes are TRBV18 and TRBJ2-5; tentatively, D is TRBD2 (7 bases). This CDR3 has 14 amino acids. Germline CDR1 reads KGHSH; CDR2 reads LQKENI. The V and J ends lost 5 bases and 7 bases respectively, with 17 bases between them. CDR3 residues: CASSTGGDDGTQYF. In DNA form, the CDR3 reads TGTGCCAGCTCAACGGGGGGCGACGATGGGACCCAGTACTTC.

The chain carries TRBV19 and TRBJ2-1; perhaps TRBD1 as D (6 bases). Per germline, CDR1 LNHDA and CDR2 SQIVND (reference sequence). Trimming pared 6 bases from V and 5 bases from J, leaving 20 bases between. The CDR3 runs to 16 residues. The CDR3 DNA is TGTGCCAGTAGCCTTGACCGGGACACAAATCACAATGAGCAGTTCTTC. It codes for CASSLDRDTNHNEQFF.

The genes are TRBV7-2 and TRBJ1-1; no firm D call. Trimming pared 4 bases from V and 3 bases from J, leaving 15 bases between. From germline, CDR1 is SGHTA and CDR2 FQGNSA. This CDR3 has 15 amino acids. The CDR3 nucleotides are TGTGCCAGCAGCTCGGGCAACTGGGAGGACACTGAAGCTTTCTTT. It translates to CASSSGNWEDTEAFF.

The CDR3 region is CAWSEGYSNQPQHF. The CDR3 bases are TGTGCCTGGAGTGAGGGGTATAGCAATCAGCCCCAGCATTTT. The chain combines TRBV30 with TRBJ1-5; possible D gene TRBD1, 5 bases. Germline V gene sequence: CDR1 GTSNPN, CDR2 SVGIG (reference sequence). V lost 1 base to trimming and J lost 0 bases, with 7 bases between them. This CDR3 has 14 amino acids.

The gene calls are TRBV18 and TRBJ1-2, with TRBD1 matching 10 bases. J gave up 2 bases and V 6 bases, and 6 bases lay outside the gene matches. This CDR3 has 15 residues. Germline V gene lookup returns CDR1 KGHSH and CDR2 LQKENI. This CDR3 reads CASSSPGQGNYGYTF. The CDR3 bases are TGTGCCAGCTCGTCACCGGGACAGGGGAACTATGGCTACACCTTC.

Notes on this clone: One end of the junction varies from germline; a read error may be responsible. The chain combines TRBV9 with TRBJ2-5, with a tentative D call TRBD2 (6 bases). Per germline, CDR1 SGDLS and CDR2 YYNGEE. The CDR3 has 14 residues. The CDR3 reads CASTVGGREETQYF. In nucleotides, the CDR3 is TGTGCCAGCACCGTAGGAGGGAGAGAAGAGACCCAGTACTTC.

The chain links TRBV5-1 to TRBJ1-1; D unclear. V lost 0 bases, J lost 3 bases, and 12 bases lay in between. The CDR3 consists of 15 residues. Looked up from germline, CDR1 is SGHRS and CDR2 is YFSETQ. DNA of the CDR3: TGCGCCAGCAGCTTGGGGTCGGCCTCGGACACTGAAGCTTTCTTT. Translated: CASSLGSASDTEAFF.

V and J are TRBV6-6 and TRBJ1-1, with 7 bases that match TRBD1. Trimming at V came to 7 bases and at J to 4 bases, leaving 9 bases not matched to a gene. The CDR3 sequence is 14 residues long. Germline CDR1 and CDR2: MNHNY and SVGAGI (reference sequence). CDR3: CASIPGQKGTEAFF. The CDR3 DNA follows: TGTGCCAGCATTCCGGGACAGAAAGGCACTGAAGCTTTCTTT.

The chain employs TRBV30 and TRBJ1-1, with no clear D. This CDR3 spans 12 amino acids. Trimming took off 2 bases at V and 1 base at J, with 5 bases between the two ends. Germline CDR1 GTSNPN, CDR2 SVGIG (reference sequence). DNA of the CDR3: TGTGCCTGGAGTTCCGAGAACACTGAAGCTTTCTTT. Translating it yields CAWSSENTEAFF.

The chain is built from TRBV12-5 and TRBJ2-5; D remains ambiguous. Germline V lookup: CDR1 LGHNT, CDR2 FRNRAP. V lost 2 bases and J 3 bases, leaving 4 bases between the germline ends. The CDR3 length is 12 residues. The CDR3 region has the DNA TGTGCTAGTGGTTTGTCCGAAGAGACCCAGTACTTC. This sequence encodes CASGLSEETQYF.